This T cell receptor (beta chain) is drawn from a study of T cells in localized non-small cell lung cancer. Between the trimmed V and J ends, which lost 3 bases and 7 bases, there was a span of 10 bases. The germline CDR1 and CDR2 sequences are SGHDT and YYEEEE. This CDR3 is built from 13 residues. The table came from immunoSEQ multiplex PCR; TCRdb's copy has only in-frame clones and leaves some out. The table lists around 83,000 clones, approximately 90% of them singletons. Sequenced here: peripheral blood, sampled before any cancer treatment. This TCR came from a man aged 40 to 70 with stage I squamous cell lung carcinoma. The chain uses TRBV5-6 and TRBJ2-2; no clear D. In nucleotides, the CDR3 is TGTGCCAGCAGCTGGCTGTACGGCGGGGAGCTGTTTTTT. Its protein product is CASSWLYGGELFF.